This T cell receptor (beta chain) was captured in a study of cytomegalovirus exposure and HLA in healthy donors. Study-wide findings and caveats: When analyzed later, a missense DCLRE1C variant was found to be linked to TCR beta V- and J-gene trimming. Several of the most significant clusters appeared, in a later analysis, to be linked to common viral pathogens.

Vbeta (60) and Jbeta (13) primers were used in the PCR. Per the study methods: Roughly 10 million shared chains were among roughly 81 million unique TCR beta chains counted in a later analysis. Method: immunoSEQ multiplex PCR; TCRdb's copy keeps in-frame clones and lacks some. Clonal size and the V and J genes are those of that table, whereas D and trimming came from the DNA. The data show about 160,000 clones, 75% to 85% seen once. A word on this clone: Its antigen remains unidentified.

CDR1 is MNHEY and CDR2 is SMNVEV in the germline V gene (reference sequence). V trimming: 5 bases; J trimming: 1 base; junction bases outside the gene matches: 6. CDR3 length: 15 residues. V usage is TRBV27 and J usage is TRBJ2-7; 9 bases are shared with TRBD1. The source is a man aged 45-65 years in good health and CMV-seropositive. Material: PBMCs. The CDR3 reads CASSADRGVSYEQYF. The CDR3 DNA is TGTGCCAGCAGTGCAGACAGGGGGGTATCCTACGAGCAGTACTTC.